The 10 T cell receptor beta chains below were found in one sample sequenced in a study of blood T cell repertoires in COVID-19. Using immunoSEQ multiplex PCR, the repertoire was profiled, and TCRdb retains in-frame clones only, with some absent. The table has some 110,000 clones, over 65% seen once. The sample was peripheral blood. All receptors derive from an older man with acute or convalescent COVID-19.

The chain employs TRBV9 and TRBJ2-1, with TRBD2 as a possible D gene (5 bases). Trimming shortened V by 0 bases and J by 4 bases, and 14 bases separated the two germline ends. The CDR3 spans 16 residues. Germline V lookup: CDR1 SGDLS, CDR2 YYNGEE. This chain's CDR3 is CASSVEGTGKYNEQFF. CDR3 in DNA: TGTGCCAGCAGCGTAGAGGGAACGGGAAAATACAATGAGCAGTTCTTC.

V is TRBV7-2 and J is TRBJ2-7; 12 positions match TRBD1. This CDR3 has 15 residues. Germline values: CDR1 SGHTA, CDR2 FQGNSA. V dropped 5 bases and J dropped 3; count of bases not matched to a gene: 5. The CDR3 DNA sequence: TGTGCCAGCAGCCGGGGGACAGGGGGCCTCTACGAGCAGTACTTC. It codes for CASSRGTGGLYEQYF.

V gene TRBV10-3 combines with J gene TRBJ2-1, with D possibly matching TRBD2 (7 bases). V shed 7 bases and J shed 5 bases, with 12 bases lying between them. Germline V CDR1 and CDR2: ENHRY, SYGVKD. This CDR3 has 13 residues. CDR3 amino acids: CAITRGANNEQFF. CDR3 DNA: TGTGCCATCACCCGGGGGGCCAACAATGAGCAGTTCTTC.

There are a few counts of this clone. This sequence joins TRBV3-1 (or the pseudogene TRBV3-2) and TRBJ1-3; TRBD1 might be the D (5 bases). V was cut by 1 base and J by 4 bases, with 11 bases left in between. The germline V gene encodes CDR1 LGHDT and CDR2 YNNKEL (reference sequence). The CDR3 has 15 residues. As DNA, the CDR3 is TGTGCCAGCAGCCAAGTCCCAGGGCCAGGAAACACCATATATTTT. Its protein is CASSQVPGPGNTIYF.

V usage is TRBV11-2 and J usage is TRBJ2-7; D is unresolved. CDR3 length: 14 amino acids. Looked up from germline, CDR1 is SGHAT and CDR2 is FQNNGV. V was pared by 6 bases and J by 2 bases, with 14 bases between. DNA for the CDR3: TGTGCCAGCAGGCCTTTGACTGATACCTACGAGCAGTACTTC. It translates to CASRPLTDTYEQYF.

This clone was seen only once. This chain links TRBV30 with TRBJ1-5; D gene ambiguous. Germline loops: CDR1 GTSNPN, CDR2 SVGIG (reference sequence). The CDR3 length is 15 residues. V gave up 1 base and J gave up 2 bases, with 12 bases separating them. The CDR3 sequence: CAWSGGRSGNQPQHF. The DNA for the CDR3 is TGTGCCTGGAGTGGTGGGAGGTCGGGCAATCAGCCCCAGCATTTT.

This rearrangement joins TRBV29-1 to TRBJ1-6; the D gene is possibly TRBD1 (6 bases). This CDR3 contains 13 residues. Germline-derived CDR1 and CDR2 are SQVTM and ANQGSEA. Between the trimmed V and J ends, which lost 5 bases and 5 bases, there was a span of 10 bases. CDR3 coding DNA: TGCAGCGTTCGGGACACCGATAATTCACCCCTCCACTTT. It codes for CSVRDTDNSPLHF.

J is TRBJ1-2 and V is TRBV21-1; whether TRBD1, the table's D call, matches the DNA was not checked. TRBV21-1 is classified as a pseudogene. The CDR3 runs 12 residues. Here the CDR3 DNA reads TGTGCCAGCAGTACAGGGCCATATGGCTACACCTTC. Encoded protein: CASSTGPYGYTF.

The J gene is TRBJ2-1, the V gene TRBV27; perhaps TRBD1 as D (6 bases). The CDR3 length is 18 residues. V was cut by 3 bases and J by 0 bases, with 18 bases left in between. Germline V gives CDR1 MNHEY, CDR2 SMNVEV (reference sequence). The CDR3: CASSFWPRQASSYNEQFF. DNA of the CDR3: TGTGCCAGCAGTTTTTGGCCTCGACAGGCGAGCTCCTACAATGAGCAGTTCTTC.

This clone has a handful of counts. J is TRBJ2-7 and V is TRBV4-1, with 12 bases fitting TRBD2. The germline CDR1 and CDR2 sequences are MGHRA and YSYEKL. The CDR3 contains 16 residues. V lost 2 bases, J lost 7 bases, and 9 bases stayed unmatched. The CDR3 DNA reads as TGCGCCAGCAGCCAAACGGTACTAGCGGGGGGTAGGGAGCAGTACTTC. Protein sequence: CASSQTVLAGGREQYF.